This T cell receptor (beta chain) was observed in a study of cytomegalovirus exposure and HLA in healthy donors. General observations from the study: Within the data, a cluster of highly shared sequence variants was likely a sequencing artifact. Cytomegalovirus association was assigned to about 180 TCR beta chains.

Use of 60 Vbeta and 13 Jbeta primers characterized the PCR. Original processing methods: Unique TCR beta chains numbered around 80 million in a later analysis, with some 9.9 million shared. The repertoire was sequenced with immunoSEQ multiplex PCR; TCRdb's copy has only in-frame clones and lacks some. That table is the source of V, J and clone size, and D and trimming were worked out from the DNA. This repertoire shows over 90,000 clones, 50% to 80% found once; its top ten account for 3% to 3.5%. A note on this clone: Antigen: not known.

The CDR3 totals 15 residues. From germline, CDR1 is SGHTA and CDR2 FQGTGA. The J segment lost 3 bases and the V segment lost 5 bases, leaving 5 bases of the junction unmatched. The genes are TRBV7-3 and TRBJ2-7; 12 nucleotides align to TRBD2. This TCR was recovered from a man aged 55-75 years in good health and CMV-seronegative. Sequenced input: PBMCs. CDR3 amino acids: CASSPRLAGVYEQYF. CDR3 coding DNA: TGTGCCAGCAGCCCTCGACTAGCGGGAGTCTACGAGCAGTACTTC.